This T cell receptor (beta chain) appears in the sequencing data of a study of blood T cell repertoires in COVID-19. As for the study in general: Specimens from acute and convalescent COVID-19 originated in the United States, Italy and Spain. From T cells, B-cell-depleted T cells, or PBMCs came the material, which was cDNA or gDNA.

Germline V lookup: CDR1 GTSNPN, CDR2 SVGIG (reference sequence). With V trimmed by 5 bases and J by 10 bases, 19 bases remained unmatched. The CDR3 is 17 residues long. In the original workflow: Using reference gene primer amplification, nucleated cell counts were estimated. Using immunoSEQ multiplex PCR, the repertoire was profiled, and TCRdb retains in-frame clones only, with some absent. That table gives V, J and clone size, and the DNA gave D and trimming. The sample has about 240,000 clones; under 85% are singletons. This clonotype was sampled from a human donor in a cohort sampled during active COVID-19. This chain links TRBV30 with TRBJ1-6; 8 positions match TRBD1. Sequencing was performed on peripheral blood. The CDR3 sequence: CAWGAPGQVTFGSPLHF. CDR3 coding DNA: TGTGCCTGGGGGGCACCGGGACAGGTCACTTTTGGGTCACCCCTCCACTTT. The full variable domain, with the rest looked up from reference TRBV30 and TRBJ1-6, is SQTIHQWPATLVQPVGSPLSLECTVEGTSNPNLYWYRQAAGRGLQLLFYSVGIGQISSEVPQNLSASRPQDRQFILSSKKLLLSDSGFYLCAWGAPGQVTFGSPLHFGNGTRLTVT.